This T cell receptor (beta chain) is from a study of patients and donors after allogeneic stem cell transplantation. Points on this clonotype: A much larger clone differs by one base, so this may be a read error.

TCRdb passed the RT-PCR reads through MiXCR, listing each CDR3 protein once. This sample has about a million distinct CDR3 sequences, with more than 15% found just once. The germline V gene encodes CDR1 DFQATT and CDR2 SNEGSKA (reference sequence). This CDR3 has 16 amino acids. V gene TRBV20-1 combines with J gene TRBJ2-1; TRBD2 matches at 8 bases. The sequence derives from a human donor who was either an allogeneic HSCT recipient or a stem cell or donor lymphocyte infusion donor (not recorded which). It is not recorded whose cells these are; they may come from a transplant donor. Material for sequencing was blood, either unsorted or a sorted T cell fraction (not recorded which). This chain's CDR3 is CSTRGGYSGAYNEQFF. CDR3 coding DNA: TGCAGTACTAGGGGCGGGTATAGCGGGGCTTACAATGAGCAGTTCTTC.